The 31 T cell receptor beta chains below come from one sample, sequenced in a study of radiotherapy plus CTLA-4 blockade in lung cancer. Some clones are missing from TCRdb's copy, which holds only in-frame ones; the method was immunoSEQ multiplex PCR. The data show approximately 47,000 clones, around 63% seen once. The specimen comprised peripheral blood, sampled from a patient treated with radiotherapy plus ipilimumab. Source of these receptors: a human donor with non-small cell lung cancer who had a partial response to radiotherapy plus ipilimumab.

This clone turned up a few times. The chain uses TRBV30 and TRBJ2-3; 9 nucleotides align to TRBD2. The CDR3 loop spans 15 amino acids. Germline CDR1 reads GTSNPN; CDR2 reads SVGIG (reference sequence). The trim removed 0 bases at V and 5 bases at J, leaving 6 bases unmatched. The CDR3 nucleotides are TGTGCCTGGAGTGTACCTGGCGGGGGGGTAGATACGCAGTATTTT. It is translated as CAWSVPGGGVDTQYF.

The rearrangement links TRBV2 to TRBJ2-5, with 7 bases matching TRBD2. Trimming at V came to 8 bases and at J to 5 bases, leaving 5 bases not matched to a gene. This CDR3 is built from 12 residues. CDR1 is SNHLY, CDR2 FYNNEI, per germline. The CDR3 sequence: CASGLVAETQYF. The CDR3 DNA follows: TGTGCCAGCGGACTAGTGGCGGAGACCCAGTACTTC.

The J gene is TRBJ2-7, the V gene TRBV4-2, with D perhaps TRBD2 (6 bases). Per the germline V gene, CDR1 is LGHNA and CDR2 is YNFKEQ. The germline V and J ends were trimmed by 0 bases and 3 bases, with 9 bases remaining between them. The CDR3 runs to 14 residues. The CDR3 spells CASSQDWRDYEQYF. CDR3 in DNA: TGTGCCAGCAGCCAAGATTGGCGGGACTACGAGCAGTACTTC.

The chain has TRBV29-1 and TRBJ1-2; 7 bases map to TRBD1. V lost 4 bases to trimming and J lost 8 bases; unmatched junction nucleotides: 4. CDR1 and CDR2 from the germline V gene are SQVTM and ANQGSEA. The CDR3 is made up of 11 amino acids. The CDR3 here is CSVVVTGGYTF. CDR3 DNA sequence: TGCAGCGTTGTGGTGACAGGGGGCTACACCTTC. The full variable domain, its missing parts supplied by reference TRBV29-1 and TRBJ1-2, is SAVISQKPSRDICQRGTSLTIQCQVDSQVTMMFWYRQQPGQSLTLIATANQGSEATYESGFVIDKFPISRPNLTFSTLTVSNMSPEDSSIYLCSVVVTGGYTFGSGTRLTVV.

The J gene is TRBJ1-1, the V gene TRBV30; D remains ambiguous. V dropped 0 bases and J dropped 6 bases, with 8 bases sitting between them. This CDR3 region has 12 residues. Germline CDR1 reads GTSNPN; CDR2 reads SVGIG (reference sequence). The CDR3 spells CAWSVRSAEAFF. As DNA, the CDR3 is TGTGCCTGGAGTGTACGTTCAGCTGAAGCTTTCTTT. The full variable domain, with the rest looked up from reference TRBV30 and TRBJ1-1, is SQTIHQWPATLVQPVGSPLSLECTVEGTSNPNLYWYRQAAGRGLQLLFYSVGIGQISSEVPQNLSASRPQDRQFILSSKKLLLSDSGFYLCAWSVRSAEAFFGQGTRLTVV.

CDR3 sequence: CASRTSADTQYF. In DNA form, the CDR3 reads TGTGCCAGCAGGACTAGCGCAGATACGCAGTATTTT. The chain combines TRBV6-5 with TRBJ2-3; 8 bases fit TRBD2. This CDR3 has 12 amino acids. Per the germline V gene, CDR1 is MNHEY and CDR2 is SVGAGI. Trimming cost V 6 bases and J 4 bases; bases outside gene matches: 0.

The genes are TRBV11-2 and TRBJ1-3, with 7 positions matching TRBD1. The CDR3 totals 16 residues. The J segment lost 2 bases and the V segment lost 4 bases, leaving 8 bases of the junction unmatched. Germline V gene data show CDR1 as SGHAT and CDR2 as FQNNGV. CDR3 in DNA: TGTGCCAGCAGCTCGAGACAGGGATTAACTGGAAACACCATATATTTT. It is translated as CASSSRQGLTGNTIYF.

The gene calls are TRBV7-9 and TRBJ2-1; D might be TRBD1 (6 bases). CDR1 is SEHNR and CDR2 is FQNEAQ in the germline V gene (reference sequence). V lost 8 bases and J lost 6, with 17 bases in between. This CDR3 has 14 amino acids. The CDR3 reads CASANLVGGNEQFF. The CDR3, as DNA: TGTGCCAGCGCTAATCTAGTAGGGGGCAATGAGCAGTTCTTC.

The chain links TRBV19 to TRBJ1-2; D may be TRBD1 (5 bases). The CDR3 loop spans 18 amino acids. Germline V lookup: CDR1 LNHDA, CDR2 SQIVND (reference sequence). V lost 7 bases to trimming and J lost 8 bases, with 32 bases between them. DNA for the CDR3: TGTGCCAGTACCACCTGGAGGGGCAGGGATAGAGGACTCGTCGGCTACACCTTC. Residues: CASTTWRGRDRGLVGYTF.

This clone was seen a single time. The genes are TRBV14 and TRBJ1-1, with a possible D match to TRBD1 (5 bases). The CDR3 runs 13 residues. Germline values: CDR1 SGHDN, CDR2 FVKESK. Deletions cut 10 bases from V and 3 bases from J, with 15 bases between. In nucleotides, the CDR3 is TGTGCCAACGGGGAGGTGGGGGACACTGAAGCTTTCTTT. It is translated as CANGEVGDTEAFF. The full variable domain, completed using reference TRBV14 and TRBJ1-1, is EAGVTQFPSHSVIEKGQTVTLRCDPISGHDNLYWYRRVMGKEIKFLLHFVKESKQDESGMPNNRFLAERTGGTYSTLKVQPAELEDSGVYFCANGEVGDTEAFFGQGTRLTVV.

The gene calls are TRBV7-9 and TRBJ1-1; 8 positions agree with TRBD1. The CDR3 has 16 residues. Germline CDR1 SEHNR, CDR2 FQNEAQ (reference sequence). V dropped 5 bases and J dropped 4; count of bases not matched to a gene: 12. CDR3 sequence (DNA): TGTGCCAGCAGCCCCGGACAGGGTGGGTTTGGCACTGAAGCTTTCTTT. It encodes CASSPGQGGFGTEAFF.

CDR3 sequence (DNA): TGTGCCAGCAGCTTACCCGGACGGGAGGTCTTCACAGATACGCAGTATTTT. Protein product: CASSLPGREVFTDTQYF. The chain joins TRBV5-4 to TRBJ2-3; 7 nucleotides agree with TRBD2. Germline CDR1 SGHNT, CDR2 YYREEE (reference sequence). Trimming cost V 2 bases and J 2 bases; bases outside gene matches: 11. This CDR3 spans 17 amino acids.

This clone was seen a few times. The chain uses TRBV5-6 and TRBJ1-1; D is undetermined. Per the germline V gene, CDR1 is SGHDT and CDR2 is YYEEEE. V lost 2 bases, J lost 2 bases, and 10 bases lay in between. The CDR3 runs 14 residues. Here the CDR3 DNA reads TGTGCCAGCAGCTTCCCGGGATTTAACACTGAAGCTTTCTTT. Translated: CASSFPGFNTEAFF.

The chain uses TRBV5-1 and TRBJ2-7; D ambiguous. V gave up 3 bases and J gave up 3 bases, with 13 bases separating them. CDR3 size: 14 residues. Germline V gene sequence: CDR1 SGHRS, CDR2 YFSETQ. The CDR3 DNA reads TGCGCCAGCAGCTCCTCGTCAGGTAACTACGAGCAGTACTTC. Translated, it gives CASSSSSGNYEQYF.

J is TRBJ1-2 and V is TRBV11-1, with D possibly TRBD1 on 5 matching bases. The CDR3 is 15 residues long. CDR1 and CDR2 from the germline V gene are SGHAT and FQDESV (reference sequence). V lost 5 bases and J 4 bases, leaving 17 bases between the germline ends. CDR3 DNA: TGTGCCAGCAGCCATCCCGGGGGGGGTGGCTATGGCTACACCTTC. Residues: CASSHPGGGGYGYTF.

The rearrangement uses TRBV7-2 and TRBJ2-5, with TRBD1 identical over 8 bases. V was clipped by 5 bases and J by 11 bases; unmatched bases: 10. CDR1 is SGHTA, CDR2 FQGNSA, per germline. CDR3 length equals 13 residues. In DNA, the CDR3 is TGTGCCAGCAGCCCCTCTTGGAACAGGGGGCAGTACTTC. This sequence encodes CASSPSWNRGQYF. Looking up the rest from reference TRBV7-2 and TRBJ2-5 gives the full variable domain: GAGVSQSPSNKVTEKGKDVELRCDPISGHTALYWYRQSLGQGLEFLIYFQGNSAPDKSGLPSDRFSAERTGGSVSTLTIQRTQQEDSAVYLCASSPSWNRGQYFGPGTRLLVL.

The chain is built from TRBV6-1 and TRBJ2-2; D is undetermined. The germline V gene encodes CDR1 MNHNS and CDR2 SASEGT. The CDR3 sequence is 15 residues long. Trimming took 6 bases from V and 3 from J, leaving 14 bases between them. The DNA for the CDR3 is TGTGCCAGCAGGACCCCTTTCCGGGACACCGGGGAGCTGTTTTTT. Its protein is CASRTPFRDTGELFF.

This clone was picked up one time. The chain uses TRBV13 and TRBJ2-7, with D perhaps matching TRBD2 (5 bases). Germline V lookup: CDR1 PRHDT, CDR2 FYEKMQ (reference sequence). This CDR3 is 13 amino acids long. V lost 5 bases and J 3 bases, leaving 11 bases between the germline ends. The CDR3 protein is CASSKGRDYEQYF. CDR3 DNA: TGTGCCAGCAGCAAAGGACGGGACTACGAGCAGTACTTC.

The V gene is TRBV6-6, the J gene TRBJ2-7; 10 bases are shared with TRBD2. Germline V gives CDR1 MNHNY, CDR2 SVGAGI (reference sequence). The CDR3 runs 15 residues. V was clipped by 6 bases and J by 0 bases; unmatched bases: 5. The CDR3 is CASRNGLAASYEQYF. CDR3 in DNA: TGTGCCAGCAGAAATGGACTAGCGGCCTCCTACGAGCAGTACTTC.

The rearrangement uses TRBV5-1 and TRBJ2-7; no clear D. Trimming stripped 4 bases from V and 6 bases from J, with 14 bases between. Germline values: CDR1 SGHRS, CDR2 YFSETQ. This CDR3 region has 13 residues. CDR3 residues: CASSPSLASEQYF. The CDR3 DNA reads as TGCGCCAGCAGCCCCTCGTTGGCCTCCGAGCAGTACTTC.

The V gene is TRBV5-1, the J gene TRBJ2-7; 7 nucleotides align to TRBD1. Germline V gives CDR1 SGHRS, CDR2 YFSETQ. V dropped 4 bases and J dropped 6; count of bases not matched to a gene: 10. This CDR3 region has 14 residues. This CDR3 is CASSDPGTVSEQYF. For the CDR3, the DNA is TGCGCCAGCAGCGACCCCGGGACAGTTAGCGAGCAGTACTTC.

This clone came up a few times. The chain uses TRBV2 and TRBJ2-7, with 14 bases identical to TRBD2. The CDR3 has 15 amino acids. Trimming took 8 bases from V and 4 from J; bases not matched to a gene: 7. Per the germline V gene, CDR1 is SNHLY and CDR2 is FYNNEI. The DNA of the CDR3 is TGTGCCAGCGGGGGGACTAGCGGGAGAATGTACGAGCAGTACTTC. Protein product: CASGGTSGRMYEQYF.

V gene TRBV12-5 combines with J gene TRBJ1-1; a weak D match, TRBD1 (5 bases). The CDR3 sequence is 14 residues long. CDR1 LGHNT and CDR2 FRNRAP come from the germline V gene. The germline V and J ends were trimmed by 5 bases and 1 base, with 11 bases remaining between them. The DNA for the CDR3 is TGTGCTAGTGGTCCCGGACACCCGAACACTGAAGCTTTCTTT. Protein product: CASGPGHPNTEAFF.

The chain carries TRBV7-2 and TRBJ1-4; TRBD1 might be the D (6 bases). CDR1 and CDR2 (germline): SGHTA, FQGNSA. CDR3 length: 15 amino acids. Between the trimmed V and J ends, which lost 6 bases and 8 bases, there was a span of 19 bases. The CDR3 loop is CASSPTGSGKEKLFF. The CDR3 DNA reads as TGTGCCAGCAGTCCCACAGGGTCGGGCAAGGAAAAACTGTTTTTT.

This chain uses TRBV19 with TRBJ2-5; 8 bases line up with TRBD2. J was trimmed by 5 bases and V by 9 bases; bases with no gene match: 11. CDR1 and CDR2 from the germline V gene are LNHDA and SQIVND (reference sequence). The CDR3 has 14 amino acids. The CDR3 DNA is TGTGCCAGAAGTGAGCGGGAGCCCTCGGAGACCCAGTACTTC. Encoded protein: CARSEREPSETQYF.

V is TRBV30 and J is TRBJ1-5; D is uncertain. Between the trimmed V and J ends, which lost 6 bases and 2 bases, there was a span of 14 bases. Germline CDR1 reads GTSNPN; CDR2 reads SVGIG (reference sequence). The length of the CDR3 is 14 residues. In nucleotides, the CDR3 is TGTGCCTGTGGTACGTCCGGGGGCAATCAGCCCCAGCATTTT. This translates into CACGTSGGNQPQHF.

The DNA of the CDR3 is TGTGCCAGCAGCGTAGAGGGGTTCAACAGGTTGGGCACTCCCTTCTTT. Protein sequence: CASSVEGFNRLGTPFF. The chain carries TRBV9 and TRBJ1-1; weak D call: TRBD1 (5 bases). V was shortened by 0 bases and J by 14 bases, with 26 bases between the two germline ends. CDR1 and CDR2 from the germline V gene are SGDLS and YYNGEE. This CDR3 is 16 amino acids long. Drawing the rest from reference TRBV9 and TRBJ1-1, the complete variable domain is DSGVTQTPKHLITATGQRVTLRCSPRSGDLSVYWYQQSLDQGLQFLIQYYNGEERAKGNILERFSAQQFPDLHSELNLSSLELGDSALYFCASSVEGFNRLGTPFFGQGTRLTVV.

This clone was seen once. This sequence joins TRBV4-1 and TRBJ2-7; TRBD1 matches at 11 bases. This CDR3 is built from 19 residues. Germline V gives CDR1 MGHRA, CDR2 YSYEKL. The V and J ends lost 4 bases and 1 base, in that order; junction bases with no gene match: 15. CDR3 amino acids: CASSRNTGTGGTSSYEQYF. As DNA, the CDR3 is TGCGCCAGCAGCCGAAATACCGGGACAGGGGGGACCAGTTCCTACGAGCAGTACTTC.

This clone was seen a single time. The CDR3 sequence is CASSPQGREQYF. The CDR3 nucleotides read TGTGCCAGCAGCCCACAGGGCAGGGAGCAGTACTTC. The gene calls are TRBV6-6 and TRBJ2-7; D is possibly TRBD1 (6 bases). V lost 6 bases and J 7 bases, leaving 13 bases between the germline ends. Germline V gene sequence: CDR1 MNHNY, CDR2 SVGAGI (reference sequence). The CDR3 has 12 amino acids.

This clone appeared a few times. The CDR3 nucleotides read TGCGCCAGCAGCTTCCGGGACTACAACACCGGGGAGCTGTTTTTT. It specifies CASSFRDYNTGELFF. The V call is TRBV5-1, the J call TRBJ2-2; the match to TRBD2 covers 7 bases. Per the germline V gene, CDR1 is SGHRS and CDR2 is YFSETQ. Trimming cost V 2 bases and J 2 bases; bases outside gene matches: 3. The CDR3 consists of 15 residues. Full variable domain (rest looked up from reference TRBV5-1 and TRBJ2-2): KAGVTQTPRYLIKTRGQQVTLSCSPISGHRSVSWYQQTPGQGLQFLFEYFSETQRNKGNFPGRFSGRQFSNSRSEMNVSTLELGDSALYLCASSFRDYNTGELFFGEGSRLTVL.

This clone was observed a handful of times. The gene calls are TRBV12-5 and TRBJ1-4; TRBD1 aligns across 8 bases. The V gene end was trimmed by 5 bases and the J gene end by 11 bases; junction bases not matched to a gene: 7. This CDR3 spans 13 amino acids. Per germline, CDR1 LGHNT and CDR2 FRNRAP. CDR3 residues: CASGRDRSGKLFF. In DNA, the CDR3 is TGTGCTAGTGGTCGGGACAGGAGTGGGAAACTGTTTTTT.